This note documents a single T cell receptor (beta chain) sequence. This receptor's antigen is unknown. Base qualities are not at hand, and no much larger clone is one base apart. V lost 2 bases and J lost 3 bases; the stretch between them is 10 bases long. CDR3 length: 13 amino acids, cysteine to phenylalanine. This entry keeps only the CDR3 DNA: 39 bases, framed from base 1. In the germline V gene (reference sequence), CDR1 corresponds to GTSNPN and CDR2 to SVGIG. The data derive from a study of PD-1 blockade in classical Hodgkin lymphoma (dated by TCRdb to the early 2020s). Notes on the research overall: The study used TCR beta sequencing and CyTOF to define a peripheral blood immune signature of response to PD-1 blockade in classical Hodgkin lymphoma. The study at large found these results: Newly diagnosed patients were reported to have lower baseline TCR diversity than healthy donors, and relapsed/refractory patients were reported to have lower baseline TCR diversity still. The study was limited to a single clinical trial cohort, and causes of repertoire differences, possibly disease activity or prior therapy, remained undefined.

What this sample's time point label stands for: newly diagnosed, previously untreated cHL patient sample. To serve as a comparison group for the relapsed/refractory trial patients, PBMCs were sequenced from patients with newly diagnosed, previously untreated classical Hodgkin lymphoma. After peripheral blood was drawn into 8 mL Vacutainer Cell Preparation Tubes, PBMCs were isolated by centrifugation and then cryopreserved. Genomic DNA was extracted with the Qiagen DNeasy kit from unsorted PBMCs and from negatively selected CD4+ and CD8+ fractions. TCR beta CDR3 regions were subjected to amplification by immunoSEQ multiplex PCR with primers that anneal to V and J segments. A synthetic immune receptor repertoire was used to minimize amplification bias, and any residual bias was removed computationally once sequencing was done. On the study's bioinformatics: Repertoire diversity was quantified as the Shannon entropy index using custom Python scripts. Unsorted, CD4+ and CD8+ repertoires were examined separately, except in combined analyses, for which CD4+ and CD8+ sequences were merged in silico. Entries here come from immuneACCESS through TCRdb and include only in-frame sequences with V and J called. Some clones fail to appear in such tables; in the studies checked, an unresolved V gene covers under half of the shortfall, and the cause of the remainder is unknown. V and J calls and clone size follow that table, whereas D and trimming were derived from the DNA. The sample table records fewer than 40,000 clones; roughly 94% of these occur just once. The ten top clones hold roughly 2.5% of the sample.

The rearranged segments are TRBV30 and TRBJ1-2; D gene: possibly TRBD1, on 5 matching bases. The sample was peripheral blood mononuclear cells (PBMCs). The clonotype originates from a human donor with classical Hodgkin lymphoma. The nucleotide sequence reads TGTGCCTGGAGTTTGACAGACCACTATGGCTACACCTTC. This gives the protein CAWSLTDHYGYTF.